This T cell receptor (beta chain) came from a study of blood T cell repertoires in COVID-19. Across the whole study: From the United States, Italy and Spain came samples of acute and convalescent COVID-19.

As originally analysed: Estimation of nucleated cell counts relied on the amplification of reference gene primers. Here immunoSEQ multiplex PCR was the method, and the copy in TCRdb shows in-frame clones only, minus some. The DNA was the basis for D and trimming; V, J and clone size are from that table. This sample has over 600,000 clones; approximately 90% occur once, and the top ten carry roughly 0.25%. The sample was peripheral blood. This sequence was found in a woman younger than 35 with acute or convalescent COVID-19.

The DNA of the CDR3 is TGTGCCACCAGCAGAGACCTCGGACAGGGCGGCTACACCTTC. As protein: CATSRDLGQGGYTF. The chain combines TRBV15 with TRBJ1-2; 8 bases are shared with TRBD1. The CDR3 is 14 residues long. Germline values: CDR1 LNHNV, CDR2 YYDKDF (reference sequence). V shed 0 bases, J shed 8 bases, and the junction held 5 bases outside the gene matches. Supplemented by reference TRBV15 and TRBJ1-2, the full variable domain reads DAMVIQNPRYQVTQFGKPVTLSCSQTLNHNVMYWYQQKSSQAPKLLFHYYDKDFNNEADTPDNFQSRRPNTSFCFLDIRSPGLGDTAMYLCATSRDLGQGGYTFGSGTRLTVV.